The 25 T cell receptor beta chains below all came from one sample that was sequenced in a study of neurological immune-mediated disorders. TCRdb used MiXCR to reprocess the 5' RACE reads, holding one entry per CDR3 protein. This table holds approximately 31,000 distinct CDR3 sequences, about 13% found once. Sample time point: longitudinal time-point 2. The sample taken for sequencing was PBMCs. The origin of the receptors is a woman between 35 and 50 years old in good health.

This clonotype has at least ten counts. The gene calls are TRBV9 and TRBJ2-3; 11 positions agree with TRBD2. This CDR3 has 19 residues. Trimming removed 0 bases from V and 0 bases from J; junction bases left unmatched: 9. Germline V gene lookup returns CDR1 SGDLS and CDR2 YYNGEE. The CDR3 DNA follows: TGTGCCAGCAGCGTAGACCTTAGCGGGGGGGTCTCGAGCACAGATACGCAGTATTTT. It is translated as CASSVDLSGGVSSTDTQYF.

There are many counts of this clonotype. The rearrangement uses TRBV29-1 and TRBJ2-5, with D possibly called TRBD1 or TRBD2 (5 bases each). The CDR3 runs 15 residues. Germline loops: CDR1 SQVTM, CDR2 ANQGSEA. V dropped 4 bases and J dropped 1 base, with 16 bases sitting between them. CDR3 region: CSVAGDRGIQETQYF. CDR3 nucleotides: TGCAGCGTTGCCGGGGACCGCGGAATCCAAGAGACCCAGTACTTC. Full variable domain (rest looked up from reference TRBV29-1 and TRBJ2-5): SAVISQKPSRDICQRGTSLTIQCQVDSQVTMMFWYRQQPGQSLTLIATANQGSEATYESGFVIDKFPISRPNLTFSTLTVSNMSPEDSSIYLCSVAGDRGIQETQYFGPGTRLLVL.

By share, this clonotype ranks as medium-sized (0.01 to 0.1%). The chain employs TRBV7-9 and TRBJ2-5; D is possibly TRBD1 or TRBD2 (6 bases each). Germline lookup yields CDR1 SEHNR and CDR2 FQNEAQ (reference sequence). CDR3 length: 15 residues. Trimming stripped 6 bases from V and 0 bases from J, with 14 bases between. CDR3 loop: CASSFSGAYQETQYF. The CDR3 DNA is TGTGCCAGCAGTTTTTCGGGGGCGTACCAAGAGACCCAGTACTTC. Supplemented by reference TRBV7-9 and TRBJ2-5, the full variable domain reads DTGVSQNPRHKITKRGQNVTFRCDPISEHNRLYWYRQTLGQGPEFLTYFQNEAQLEKSRLLSDRFSAERPKGSFSTLEIQRTEQGDSAMYLCASSFSGAYQETQYFGPGTRLLVL.

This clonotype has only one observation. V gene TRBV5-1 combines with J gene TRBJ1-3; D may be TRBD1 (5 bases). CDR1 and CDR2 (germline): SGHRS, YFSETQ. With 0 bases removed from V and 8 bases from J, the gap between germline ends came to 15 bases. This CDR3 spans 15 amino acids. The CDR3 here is CASSLEAAGGYTIYF. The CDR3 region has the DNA TGCGCCAGCAGCTTGGAGGCGGCTGGGGGATACACCATATATTTT.

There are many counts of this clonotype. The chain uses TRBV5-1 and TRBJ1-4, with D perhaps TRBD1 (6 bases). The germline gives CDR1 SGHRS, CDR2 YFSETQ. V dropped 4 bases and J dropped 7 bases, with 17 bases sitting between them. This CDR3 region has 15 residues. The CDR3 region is CASSRELSRGEKLFF. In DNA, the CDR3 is TGCGCCAGCAGCCGGGAATTGTCCAGGGGTGAAAAACTGTTTTTT. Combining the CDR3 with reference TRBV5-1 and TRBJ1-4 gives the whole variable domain KAGVTQTPRYLIKTRGQQVTLSCSPISGHRSVSWYQQTPGQGLQFLFEYFSETQRNKGNFPGRFSGRQFSNSRSEMNVSTLELGDSALYLCASSRELSRGEKLFFGSGTQLSVL.

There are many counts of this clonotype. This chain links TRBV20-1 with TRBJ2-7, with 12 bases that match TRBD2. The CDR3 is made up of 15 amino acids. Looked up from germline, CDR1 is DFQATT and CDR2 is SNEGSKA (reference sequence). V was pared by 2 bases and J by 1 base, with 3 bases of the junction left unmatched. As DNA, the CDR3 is TGCAGTGCTAGAACAGGACTAGCGGGGTCCTACGAGCAGTACTTC. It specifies CSARTGLAGSYEQYF.

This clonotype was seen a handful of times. CDR3 in amino acids: CASSRGTSFHQETQYF. The CDR3, as DNA: TGTGCCAGTAGTCGGGGGACTAGCTTTCACCAAGAGACCCAGTACTTC. The chain is built from TRBV19 and TRBJ2-5; 9 positions agree with TRBD2. Germline CDR1 and CDR2: LNHDA and SQIVND (reference sequence). CDR3 length: 16 amino acids. J was trimmed by 0 bases and V by 5 bases; bases with no gene match: 7.

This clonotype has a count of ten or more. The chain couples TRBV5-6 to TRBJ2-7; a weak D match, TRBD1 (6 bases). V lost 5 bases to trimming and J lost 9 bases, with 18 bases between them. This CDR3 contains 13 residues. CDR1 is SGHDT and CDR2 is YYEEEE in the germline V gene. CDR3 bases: TGTGCCAGCAGTTTGACAGGAAAAACAGGGCAGTACTTC. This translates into CASSLTGKTGQYF.

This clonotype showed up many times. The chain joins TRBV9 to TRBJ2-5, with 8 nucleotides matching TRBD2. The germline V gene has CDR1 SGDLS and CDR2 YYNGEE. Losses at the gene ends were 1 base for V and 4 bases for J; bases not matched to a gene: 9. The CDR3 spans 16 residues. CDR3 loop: CASSVSASAGGETQYF. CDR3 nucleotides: TGTGCCAGCAGCGTATCAGCTTCGGCGGGAGGAGAGACCCAGTACTTC.

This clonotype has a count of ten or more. Here the CDR3 reads CASSTMGEKETQYF. The DNA of the CDR3 is TGTGCCAGCAGCACAATGGGGGAGAAAGAGACCCAGTACTTC. The rearrangement joins TRBV7-2 to TRBJ2-5, with D possibly being TRBD1 or TRBD2 (5 bases each). Germline V gene lookup returns CDR1 SGHTA and CDR2 FQGNSA. The CDR3 extends over 14 amino acids. Deletions cut 5 bases from V and 3 bases from J, with 13 bases between.

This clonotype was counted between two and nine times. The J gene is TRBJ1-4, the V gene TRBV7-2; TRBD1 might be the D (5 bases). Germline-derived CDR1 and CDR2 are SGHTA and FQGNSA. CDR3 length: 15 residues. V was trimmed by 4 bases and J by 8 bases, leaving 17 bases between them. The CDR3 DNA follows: TGTGCCAGCAGCTACGATCCGGGGCGCGGGGAAAAACTGTTTTTT. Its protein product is CASSYDPGRGEKLFF.

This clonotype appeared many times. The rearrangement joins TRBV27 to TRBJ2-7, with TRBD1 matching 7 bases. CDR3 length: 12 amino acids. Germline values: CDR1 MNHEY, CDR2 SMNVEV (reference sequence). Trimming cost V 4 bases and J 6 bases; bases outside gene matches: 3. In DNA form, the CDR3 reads TGTGCCAGCAGTTCCGCAGGGGGCGAGCAGTACTTC. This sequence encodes CASSSAGGEQYF.

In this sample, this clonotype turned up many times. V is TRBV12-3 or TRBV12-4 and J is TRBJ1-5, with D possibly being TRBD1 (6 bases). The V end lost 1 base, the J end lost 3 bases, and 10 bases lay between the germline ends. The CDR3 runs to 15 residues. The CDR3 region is CASSLGGQPNQPQHF. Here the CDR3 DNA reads TGTGCCAGCAGTTTAGGTGGACAGCCCAATCAGCCCCAGCATTTT.

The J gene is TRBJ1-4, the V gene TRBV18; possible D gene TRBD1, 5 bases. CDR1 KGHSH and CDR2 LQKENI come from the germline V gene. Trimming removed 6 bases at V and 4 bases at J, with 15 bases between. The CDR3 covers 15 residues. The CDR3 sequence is CASSRPTENNEKLFF. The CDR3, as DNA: TGTGCCAGCTCCCGACCGACAGAGAATAATGAAAAACTGTTTTTT.

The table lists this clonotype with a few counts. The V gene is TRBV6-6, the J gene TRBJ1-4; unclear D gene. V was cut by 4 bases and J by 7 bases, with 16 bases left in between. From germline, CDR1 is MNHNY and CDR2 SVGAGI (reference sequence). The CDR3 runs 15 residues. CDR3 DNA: TGTGCCAGCAGTTTTCAAGGCGCGGGGAGTGAAAAACTGTTTTTT. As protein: CASSFQGAGSEKLFF.

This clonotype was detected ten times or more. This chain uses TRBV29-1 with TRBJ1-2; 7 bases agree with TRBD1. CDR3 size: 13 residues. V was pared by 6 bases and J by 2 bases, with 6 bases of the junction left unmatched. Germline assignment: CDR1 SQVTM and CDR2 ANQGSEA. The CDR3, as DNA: TGCAGCGTCAACAGGGGCCTAAACTATGGCTACACCTTC. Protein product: CSVNRGLNYGYTF.

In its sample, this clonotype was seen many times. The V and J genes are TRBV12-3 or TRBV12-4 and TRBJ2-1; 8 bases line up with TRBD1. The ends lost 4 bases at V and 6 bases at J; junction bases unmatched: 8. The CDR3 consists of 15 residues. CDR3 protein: CASSSSDRVGNEQFF. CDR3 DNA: TGTGCCAGCAGTTCGTCGGACAGGGTAGGCAATGAGCAGTTCTTC.

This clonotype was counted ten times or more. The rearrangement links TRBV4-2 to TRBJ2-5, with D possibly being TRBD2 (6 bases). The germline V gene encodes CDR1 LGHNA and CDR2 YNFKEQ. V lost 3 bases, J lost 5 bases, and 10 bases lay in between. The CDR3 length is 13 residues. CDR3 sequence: CASSQRGDETQYF. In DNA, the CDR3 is TGTGCCAGCAGCCAGCGGGGAGATGAGACCCAGTACTTC.

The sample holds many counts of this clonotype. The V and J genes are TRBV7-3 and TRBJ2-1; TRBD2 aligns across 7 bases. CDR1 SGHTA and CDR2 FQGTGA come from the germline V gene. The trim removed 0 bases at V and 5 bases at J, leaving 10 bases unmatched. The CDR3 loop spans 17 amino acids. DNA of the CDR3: TGTGCCAGCAGCTTAACGGGGGGGACCCGGGGCGACAATGAGCAGTTCTTC. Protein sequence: CASSLTGGTRGDNEQFF.

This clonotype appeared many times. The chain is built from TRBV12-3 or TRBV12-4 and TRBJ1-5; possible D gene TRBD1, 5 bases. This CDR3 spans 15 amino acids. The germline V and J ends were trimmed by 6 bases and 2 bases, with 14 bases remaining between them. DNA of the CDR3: TGTGCCAGCAGGGTAGGGACGGTTGGCAATCAGCCCCAGCATTTT. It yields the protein CASRVGTVGNQPQHF.

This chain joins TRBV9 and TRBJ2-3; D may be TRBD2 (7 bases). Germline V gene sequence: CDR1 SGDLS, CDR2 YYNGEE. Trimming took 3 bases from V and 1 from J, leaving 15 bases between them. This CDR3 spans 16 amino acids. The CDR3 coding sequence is TGTGCCAGCAGCGCCCGAGGGGGGGAGGGCACAGATACGCAGTATTTT. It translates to CASSARGGEGTDTQYF.

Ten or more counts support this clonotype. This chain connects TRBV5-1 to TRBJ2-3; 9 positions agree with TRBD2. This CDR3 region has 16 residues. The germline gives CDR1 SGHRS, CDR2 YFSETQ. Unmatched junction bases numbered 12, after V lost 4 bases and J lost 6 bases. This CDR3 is CASSDLQRGAMDTQYF. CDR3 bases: TGCGCCAGCAGCGATCTTCAGCGGGGGGCAATGGATACGCAGTATTTT. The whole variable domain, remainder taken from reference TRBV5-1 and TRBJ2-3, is KAGVTQTPRYLIKTRGQQVTLSCSPISGHRSVSWYQQTPGQGLQFLFEYFSETQRNKGNFPGRFSGRQFSNSRSEMNVSTLELGDSALYLCASSDLQRGAMDTQYFGPGTRLTVL.

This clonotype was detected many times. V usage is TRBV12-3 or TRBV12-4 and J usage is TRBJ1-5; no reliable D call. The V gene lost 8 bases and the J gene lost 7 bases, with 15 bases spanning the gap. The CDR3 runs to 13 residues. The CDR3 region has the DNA TGTGCCAGCGGATTGGCATCCAGGCAGCCCCAGCATTTT. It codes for CASGLASRQPQHF.

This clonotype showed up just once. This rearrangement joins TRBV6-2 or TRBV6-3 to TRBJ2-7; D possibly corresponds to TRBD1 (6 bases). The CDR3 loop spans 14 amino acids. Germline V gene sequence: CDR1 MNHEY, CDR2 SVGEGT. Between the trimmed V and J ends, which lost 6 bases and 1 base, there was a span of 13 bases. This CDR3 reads CASRRIQGSYEQYF. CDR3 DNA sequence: TGTGCCAGCAGACGGATACAGGGTTCCTACGAGCAGTACTTC.

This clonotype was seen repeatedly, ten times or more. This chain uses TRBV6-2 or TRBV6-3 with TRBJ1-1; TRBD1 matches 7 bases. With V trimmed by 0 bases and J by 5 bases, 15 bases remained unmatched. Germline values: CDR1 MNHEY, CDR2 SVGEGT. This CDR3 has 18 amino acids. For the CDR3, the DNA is TGTGCCAGCAGTTACTCGAAGGCAAGGGGGCGAGGATGGACTGAAGCTTTCTTT. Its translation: CASSYSKARGRGWTEAFF.